A selection of T cell receptor beta chains follows, all from one sample in a study of shared clonotypes between healthy human individuals. The repertoire was sequenced with immunoSEQ multiplex PCR; TCRdb's copy has only in-frame clones and lacks some. The sample has about 980,000 clones, approximately 80% seen once. Sequencing used memory CD4+ T cells sorted from blood. The receptors originated from a man younger than 30 in good health. Both conserved end residues are part of each CDR3. D genes are given only for firm matches. The size entry is marked missing in some rows and otherwise reads once, few, many or a size class.

D: TRBD1; length: 15; J: TRBJ2-7; size: .; V: TRBV6-1; DNA: TGTGCCAGCAGTACTCAGGGACAGGGAAACCGCGAGCAGTACTTC; CDR3: CASSTQGQGNREQYF
D: .; length: 13; J: TRBJ1-1; size: .; V: TRBV5-4; DNA: TGTGCCAGCAGCCTCGTCCATGGCACTGAAGCTTTCTTT; CDR3: CASSLVHGTEAFF
D: .; length: 15; J: TRBJ2-1; size: .; V: TRBV5-5; DNA: TGTGCCAGCAGCTTTGGGGAAAGCTCCTACAATGAGCAGTTCTTC; CDR3: CASSFGESSYNEQFF
D: .; length: 15; J: TRBJ2-5; size: .; V: TRBV4-1; DNA: TGCGCCAGCAGCCAAGATACCGGAAAGCAAGAGACCCAGTACTTC; CDR3: CASSQDTGKQETQYF
D: .; length: 15; J: TRBJ1-2; size: .; V: TRBV11-2; DNA: TGTGCCAGCGCCGAGGCGGGGGCGAGTAACTATGGCTACACCTTC; CDR3: CASAEAGASNYGYTF
D: TRBD2; length: 13; J: TRBJ2-7; size: few; V: TRBV10-1; DNA: TGCGCCAGCAGTGAACGGACTAGCGGGGAGCAGTACTTC; CDR3: CASSERTSGEQYF
D: .; length: 10; J: TRBJ1-1; size: .; V: TRBV6-6; DNA: TGTGCCAGCGGATACACTGAAGCTTTCTTT; CDR3: CASGYTEAFF
D: TRBD2; length: 17; J: TRBJ2-1; size: few; V: TRBV5-1; DNA: TGCGCCAGCAGCTTAAAGACTAGCGGCGATCTAGGCAATGAGCAGTTCTTC; CDR3: CASSLKTSGDLGNEQFF
D: .; length: 13; J: TRBJ2-1; size: .; V: TRBV5-4; DNA: TGTGCCAGCAGCTTAGACAGTGACAATGAGCAGTTCTTC; CDR3: CASSLDSDNEQFF
D: .; length: 12; J: TRBJ2-1; size: .; V: TRBV19; DNA: TGTGCCAGTAGTATAGAGAATAGGAACCAGTTCTTC; CDR3: CASSIENRNQFF
D: TRBD1; length: 18; J: TRBJ1-6; size: .; V: TRBV15; DNA: TGTGCCACCAGCGGACGGCTTCCCAGGGGGCAATATAATTCACCCCTCCACTTT; CDR3: CATSGRLPRGQYNSPLHF
D: TRBD1; length: 16; J: TRBJ1-5; size: many; V: TRBV19; DNA: TGCGGAAGAAAAAAGGACAGGGAAGGGGGCAATCAGCCCCAGCATTTT; CDR3: CGRKKDREGGNQPQHF
D: .; length: 15; J: TRBJ1-4; size: once; V: TRBV5-1; DNA: TGCGCCAGTAGCCTCGCTACCGGGCCAAATGAAAAACTGTTTTTT; CDR3: CASSLATGPNEKLFF
D: TRBD2; length: 15; J: TRBJ2-5; size: .; V: TRBV19; DNA: TGTGCCAGTAGTATAAGCGGGGGCTACCAAGAGACCCAGTACTTC; CDR3: CASSISGGYQETQYF
D: .; length: 14; J: TRBJ2-7; size: .; V: TRBV2; DNA: TGTGCCAGCAGTGAAGGTTTTTTCCCCTACGAGCAGTACTTC; CDR3: CASSEGFFPYEQYF
D: TRBD1; length: 13; J: TRBJ2-7; size: .; V: TRBV7-2; DNA: TGTGCCAGCAGCTTAGGAAGACAGGGCGCCGCGTACTTC; CDR3: CASSLGRQGAAYF
D: .; length: 17; J: TRBJ1-2; size: .; V: TRBV5-6; DNA: TGTGCCAGCAGCTTGAGTGGGAGGAGATTCCCGGTCTATGGCTACACCTTC; CDR3: CASSLSGRRFPVYGYTF
D: .; length: 13; J: TRBJ2-5; size: .; V: TRBV6-5; DNA: TGTGCCAGCAGCGAGACGAGACGGGAGACCCAGTACTTC; CDR3: CASSETRRETQYF
D: TRBD1; length: 14; J: TRBJ2-3; size: .; V: TRBV2; DNA: TGTGCCAACCTCCGACAGGGTTTTGCAGATACGCAGTATTTT; CDR3: CANLRQGFADTQYF
D: .; length: 14; J: TRBJ1-3; size: .; V: TRBV9; DNA: TGTGCCAGCAGCCTCGAGAGCTCTGGAAACACCATATATTTT; CDR3: CASSLESSGNTIYF
D: TRBD2; length: 16; J: TRBJ2-1; size: .; V: TRBV19; DNA: TGTGCCAGTAGTCCTAGGACTAGCGGGAGTTACAATGAGCAGTTCTTC; CDR3: CASSPRTSGSYNEQFF
D: .; length: 16; J: TRBJ2-2; size: few; V: TRBV9; DNA: TGTGCCAGCAGCGTAGGAAGGGGCGGGAACACCGGGGAGCTGTTTTTT; CDR3: CASSVGRGGNTGELFF
D: .; length: 14; J: TRBJ2-3; size: .; V: TRBV30; DNA: TGTGCCTGGCGGGGGGCCGCTTTCACAGATACGCAGTATTTT; CDR3: CAWRGAAFTDTQYF
D: TRBD2; length: 17; J: TRBJ2-7; size: .; V: TRBV10-3; DNA: TGTGCCATCAGTGAGGGACTAGCGGGAGGGCCTCCCTACGAGCAGTACTTC; CDR3: CAISEGLAGGPPYEQYF
D: TRBD1; length: 16; J: TRBJ1-2; size: .; V: TRBV28; DNA: TGTGCCAGCAGTTTAAAGGGGGCGCAGATCATCTATGGCTACACCTTC; CDR3: CASSLKGAQIIYGYTF
D: TRBD2; length: 16; J: TRBJ2-3; size: .; V: TRBV14; DNA: TGTGCCAGCAGCCAAGAGGGCGGGGGGGCCTTAGATACGCAGTATTTT; CDR3: CASSQEGGGALDTQYF
D: .; length: 12; J: TRBJ2-7; size: .; V: TRBV6-1; DNA: TGTGCCAGTAGGAAAGTCTCCTACGAGCAGTACTTC; CDR3: CASRKVSYEQYF
D: TRBD2; length: 16; J: TRBJ2-1; size: .; V: TRBV9; DNA: TGTGCCAGCAGCGTAGGAAGCGGGGGGACCTACAATGAGCAGTTCTTC; CDR3: CASSVGSGGTYNEQFF
D: .; length: 14; J: TRBJ2-4; size: .; V: TRBV11-2; DNA: TGTGCCAGCAGCTTAATGGCCGGGGCCAACATTCAGTACTTC; CDR3: CASSLMAGANIQYF